The rows below give T cell receptor beta chains drawn from one sample of a study of blood T cell repertoires in COVID-19. The repertoire was sequenced with immunoSEQ multiplex PCR; TCRdb's copy has only in-frame clones and lacks some. This sample has about 88,000 clones, with roughly 80% found just once. Sequencing used peripheral blood. Every receptor here comes from a human donor in a cohort sampled during active COVID-19. Each CDR3 is given with its conserved first and last residue. The D gene is left open where the match is weak. The size field is filled for only some rows; it gives once, few, many or a size class.

NA,TRBV11-1,TRBJ1-6,TRBD1,CASSRGTGVNSPLHF,TGTGCCAGCAGCCGCGGGACAGGGGTTAATTCACCCCTCCACTTT
NA,TRBV12-5,TRBJ2-1,TRBD2,CASGRGGEIFEQFF,TGTGCTAGTGGTCGCGGGGGGGAGATCTTTGAGCAGTTCTTC
NA,TRBV11-2,TRBJ2-7,TRBD1,CASSLGQGGEQYF,TGTGCCAGCAGCTTGGGACAGGGGGGAGAGCAGTACTTC
NA,TRBV6-5,TRBJ1-1,TRBD1,CASHRGQGTEAFF,TGTGCCAGTCACAGGGGGCAAGGCACTGAAGCTTTCTTT
NA,TRBV10-3,TRBJ2-7,TRBD1,CAIRASQGAQDEQYF,TGTGCCATAAGAGCTTCACAGGGGGCACAAGACGAGCAGTACTTC
NA,TRBV4-1,TRBJ1-2,NA,CASSQSMGSYGYTF,TGCGCCAGCAGCCAATCAATGGGCAGCTATGGCTACACCTTC
NA,TRBV18,TRBJ1-6,TRBD1,CASSANRQGLDSPLHF,TGTGCCAGCTCAGCCAATAGACAGGGGTTAGATTCACCCCTCCACTTT
few,TRBV20-1,TRBJ2-7,NA,CSASHRGYEQYF,TGCAGTGCTAGTCATAGGGGTTACGAGCAGTACTTC
NA,TRBV12-3/TRBV12-4,TRBJ2-5,NA,CASSLIQETQYF,TGTGCCAGCAGTTTAATACAAGAGACCCAGTACTTC
NA,TRBV6-5,TRBJ2-7,NA,CASSYRRGGEQYF,TGTGCCAGCAGTTACCGCCGGGGTGGGGAGCAGTACTTC
NA,TRBV2,TRBJ1-3,TRBD1,CASSTGVSGNTIYF,TGTGCCAGCAGTACAGGGGTATCTGGAAACACCATATATTTT
few,TRBV2,TRBJ2-3,TRBD2,CASSEGLAGVADTQYF,TGTGCCAGCAGTGAGGGACTAGCGGGAGTTGCAGATACGCAGTATTTT
NA,TRBV9,TRBJ1-1,NA,CASSVVSGGTEAFF,TGTGCCAGCAGCGTAGTCTCCGGGGGCACTGAAGCTTTCTTT
NA,TRBV25-1,TRBJ2-1,TRBD1,CASSRPGQVYNEQFF,TGTGCCAGCAGTCGTCCGGGACAGGTCTACAATGAGCAGTTCTTC
NA,TRBV5-1,TRBJ2-6,NA,CASSFGGAGANVLTF,TGCGCCAGCAGCTTTGGGGGCGCTGGGGCCAACGTCCTGACTTTC
NA,TRBV5-1,TRBJ2-3,TRBD2,CASSVGTSGSDTQYF,TGCGCCAGCAGCGTCGGGACTAGCGGTTCAGATACGCAGTATTTT
NA,TRBV2,TRBJ1-1,NA,CASRIQVNTEAFF,TGTGCCAGCAGGATCCAGGTGAACACTGAAGCTTTCTTT
NA,TRBV14,TRBJ1-4,NA,CASSQDSGLNEKLFF,TGTGCCAGCAGCCAAGATTCGGGTCTTAATGAAAAACTGTTTTTT
NA,TRBV7-2,TRBJ2-1,NA,CASRQGEEQFF,TGTGCCAGCAGACAGGGAGAGGAGCAGTTCTTC
NA,TRBV18,TRBJ2-7,TRBD1,CASSPGTGLDEQYF,TGTGCCAGCTCACCAGGGACAGGGTTGGACGAGCAGTACTTC
NA,TRBV12-5,TRBJ2-1,TRBD1,CASGLDLGQGSNEQFF,TGTGCTAGTGGTTTGGACCTAGGACAGGGTTCTAATGAGCAGTTCTTC
NA,TRBV28,TRBJ2-7,NA,CASSLAPPGEQYF,TGTGCCAGCAGTTTGGCCCCTCCGGGCGAGCAGTACTTC
NA,TRBV11-3,TRBJ2-1,TRBD2,CASSSRGKREDSYNEQFF,TGTGCCAGCAGCTCCCGGGGGAAGCGGGAGGACTCCTACAATGAGCAGTTCTTC
NA,TRBV19,TRBJ1-1,NA,CASKDKATEAFF,TGTGCCAGTAAGGACAAGGCCACTGAAGCTTTCTTT
NA,TRBV2,TRBJ2-1,NA,CASSENGRRSYNEQFF,TGTGCCAGCAGTGAAAATGGACGGAGGAGCTACAATGAGCAGTTCTTC
NA,TRBV5-4,TRBJ1-1,NA,CASSLRGGRETEAFF,TGTGCCAGCAGCCTAAGGGGGGGCAGAGAGACTGAAGCTTTCTTT
NA,TRBV14,TRBJ2-1,TRBD1,CASSLRDSYNEQFF,TGTGCCAGCAGCCTAAGGGACAGTTACAATGAGCAGTTCTTC
NA,TRBV5-8,TRBJ2-7,NA,CASSRTAPSYEQYF,TGTGCCAGCAGCCGGACAGCGCCTTCCTACGAGCAGTACTTC
NA,TRBV5-4,TRBJ2-2,TRBD1,CATRTGPNTGELFF,TGTGCCACTCGGACAGGACCGAACACCGGGGAGCTGTTTTTT
few,TRBV5-4,TRBJ1-1,NA,CASSLDSMKAFF,TGTGCCAGCAGCTTGGACAGCATGAAAGCTTTCTTT
NA,TRBV29-1,TRBJ1-1,NA,CSVEDHGRMNTEAFF,TGCAGCGTTGAAGATCATGGCAGAATGAACACTGAAGCTTTCTTT
NA,TRBV6-6,TRBJ2-5,TRBD2,CASRRGLGGQETQYF,TGTGCCAGCAGACGCGGACTAGGAGGCCAAGAGACCCAGTACTTC
NA,TRBV6-2/TRBV6-3,TRBJ2-7,TRBD2,CASSYVAGGQYF,TGTGCCAGCAGTTACGTTGCGGGGGGGCAGTACTTC
NA,TRBV4-1,TRBJ2-3,NA,CASSQDSVRLADTQYF,TGCGCCAGCAGCCAGGATTCCGTCAGACTCGCTGATACGCAGTATTTT
NA,TRBV6-5,TRBJ1-5,NA,CASSYSYSNQPQHF,TGTGCCAGCAGTTACTCTTATAGCAATCAGCCCCAGCATTTT
NA,TRBV21-1,TRBJ1-1,NA,CASSPNPRGGEAFF,TGTGCCAGCAGCCCAAATCCCCGGGGTGGTGAAGCTTTCTTT
few,TRBV5-1,TRBJ1-2,NA,CASSLGVANYGYTF,TGCGCCAGCAGCTTGGGAGTCGCTAACTATGGCTACACCTTC
NA,TRBV19,TRBJ2-2,NA,CASSGSAGPRGTGELFF,TGTGCCAGTAGTGGCTCCGCGGGACCGCGGGGCACCGGGGAGCTGTTTTTT
many,TRBV5-8,TRBJ2-7,TRBD2,CASSVPGLAVGEQYF,TGTGCCAGCAGCGTCCCGGGACTAGCCGTGGGCGAGCAGTACTTC
NA,TRBV2,TRBJ1-4,NA,CASTRLATNEKLFF,TGTGCCAGCACGAGGTTAGCAACTAATGAAAAACTGTTTTTT
NA,TRBV7-2,TRBJ2-2,TRBD2,CASSLDWTSGVTTGELFF,TGTGCCAGCAGCTTAGATTGGACTAGCGGGGTTACGACCGGGGAGCTGTTTTTT
few,TRBV20-1,TRBJ2-7,TRBD1,CSASSPLDRAYEQYF,TGCAGTGCTAGTTCCCCACTGGACAGGGCGTACGAGCAGTACTTC
NA,TRBV19,TRBJ1-3,NA,CASTAGENTIYF,TGTGCCAGTACCGCGGGAGAAAACACCATATATTTT
once,TRBV30,TRBJ1-5,NA,CAWSGQGFYSNQPQHF,TGTGCCTGGAGTGGGCAGGGCTTCTATAGCAATCAGCCCCAGCATTTT
few,TRBV11-2,TRBJ1-1,TRBD1,CASSFRGHTEAFF,TGTGCCAGCAGCTTCAGGGGGCACACTGAAGCTTTCTTT